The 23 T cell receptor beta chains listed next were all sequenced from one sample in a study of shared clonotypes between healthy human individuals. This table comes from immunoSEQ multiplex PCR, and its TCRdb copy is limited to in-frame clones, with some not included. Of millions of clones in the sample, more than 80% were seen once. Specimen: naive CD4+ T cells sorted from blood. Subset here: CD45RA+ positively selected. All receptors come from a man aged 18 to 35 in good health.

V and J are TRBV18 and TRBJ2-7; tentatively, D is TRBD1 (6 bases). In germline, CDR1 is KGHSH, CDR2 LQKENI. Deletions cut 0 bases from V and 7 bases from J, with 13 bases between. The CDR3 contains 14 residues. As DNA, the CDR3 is TGTGCCAGCTCACCACCTTTGAGGGGGAAGGAGCAGTACTTC. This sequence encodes CASSPPLRGKEQYF.

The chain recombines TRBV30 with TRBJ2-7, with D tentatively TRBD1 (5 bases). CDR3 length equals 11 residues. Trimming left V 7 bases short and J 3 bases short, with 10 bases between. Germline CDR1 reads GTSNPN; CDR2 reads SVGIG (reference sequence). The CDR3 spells CASKTDYEQYF. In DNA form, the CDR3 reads TGTGCCTCGAAGACAGACTACGAGCAGTACTTC.

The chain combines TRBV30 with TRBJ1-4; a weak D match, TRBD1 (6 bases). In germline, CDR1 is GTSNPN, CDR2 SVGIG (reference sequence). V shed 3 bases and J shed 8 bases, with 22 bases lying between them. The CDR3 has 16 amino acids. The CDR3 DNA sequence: TGTGCCTGGAGGAGGGGGACCCTTATCAGCGAGGAAAAACTGTTTTTT. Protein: CAWRRGTLISEEKLFF.

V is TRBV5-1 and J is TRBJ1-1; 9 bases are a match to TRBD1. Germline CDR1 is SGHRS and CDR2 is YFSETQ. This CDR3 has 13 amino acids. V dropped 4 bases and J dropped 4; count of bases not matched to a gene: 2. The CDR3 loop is CASSQDRGTEAFF. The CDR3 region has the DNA TGCGCCAGCAGCCAGGACAGGGGCACTGAAGCTTTCTTT.

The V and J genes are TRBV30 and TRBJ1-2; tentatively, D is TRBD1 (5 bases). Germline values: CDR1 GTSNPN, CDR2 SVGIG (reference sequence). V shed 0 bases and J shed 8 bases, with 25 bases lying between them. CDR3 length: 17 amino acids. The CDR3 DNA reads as TGTGCCTGGAGTGTACACGGTGGGGGACTCGGGCAAGGAGGCTACACCTTC. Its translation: CAWSVHGGGLGQGGYTF.

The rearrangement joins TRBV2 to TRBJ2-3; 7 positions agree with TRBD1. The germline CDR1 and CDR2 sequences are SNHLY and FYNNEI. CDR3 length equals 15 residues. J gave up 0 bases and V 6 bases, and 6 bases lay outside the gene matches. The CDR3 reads CASSGQDGSTDTQYF. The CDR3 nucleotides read TGTGCCAGCAGCGGACAGGATGGCAGCACAGATACGCAGTATTTT.

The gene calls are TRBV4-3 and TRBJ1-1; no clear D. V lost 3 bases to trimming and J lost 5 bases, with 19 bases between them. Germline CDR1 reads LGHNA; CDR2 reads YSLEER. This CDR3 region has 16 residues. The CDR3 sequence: CASSHAPALGRTEAFF. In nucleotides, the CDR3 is TGCGCCAGCAGCCATGCTCCGGCCTTAGGGCGGACTGAAGCTTTCTTT.

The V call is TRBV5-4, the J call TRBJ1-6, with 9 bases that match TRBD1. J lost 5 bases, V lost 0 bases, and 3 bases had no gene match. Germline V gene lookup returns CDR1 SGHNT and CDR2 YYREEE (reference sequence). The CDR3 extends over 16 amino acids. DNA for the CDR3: TGTGCCAGCAGCTTGGCCGGACAGGGGCATAATTCACCCCTCCACTTT. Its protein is CASSLAGQGHNSPLHF.

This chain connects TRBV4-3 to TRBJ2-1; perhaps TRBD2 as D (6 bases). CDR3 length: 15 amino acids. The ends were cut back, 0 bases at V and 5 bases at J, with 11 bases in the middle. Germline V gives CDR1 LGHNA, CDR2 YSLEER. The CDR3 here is CASSQERGLHNEQFF. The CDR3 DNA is TGCGCCAGCAGCCAAGAAAGAGGACTACACAATGAGCAGTTCTTC.

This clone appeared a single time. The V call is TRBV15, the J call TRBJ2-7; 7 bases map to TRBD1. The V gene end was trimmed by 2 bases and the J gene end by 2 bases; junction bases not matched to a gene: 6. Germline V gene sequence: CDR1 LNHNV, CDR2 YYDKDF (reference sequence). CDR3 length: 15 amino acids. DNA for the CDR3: TGTGCCACCAGCAGATCCCCGGGACAGACCTACGAGCAGTACTTC. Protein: CATSRSPGQTYEQYF.

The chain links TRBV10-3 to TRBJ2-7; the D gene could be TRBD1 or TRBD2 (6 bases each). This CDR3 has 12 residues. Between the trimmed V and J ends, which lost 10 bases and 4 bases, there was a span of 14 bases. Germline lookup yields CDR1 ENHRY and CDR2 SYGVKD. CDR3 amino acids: CATRGGLYEQYF. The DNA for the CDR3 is TGTGCCACCAGAGGGGGGCTGTACGAGCAGTACTTC.

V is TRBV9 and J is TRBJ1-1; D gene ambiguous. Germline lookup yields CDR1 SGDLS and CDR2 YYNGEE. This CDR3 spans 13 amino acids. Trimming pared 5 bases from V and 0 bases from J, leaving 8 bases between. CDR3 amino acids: CASSPDLNTEAFF. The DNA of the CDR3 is TGTGCCAGCAGTCCGGATTTGAACACTGAAGCTTTCTTT.

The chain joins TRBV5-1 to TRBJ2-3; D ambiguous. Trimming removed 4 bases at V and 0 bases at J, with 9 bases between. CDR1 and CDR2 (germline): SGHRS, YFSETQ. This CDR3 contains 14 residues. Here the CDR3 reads CASSPQPSTDTQYF. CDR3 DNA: TGCGCCAGCAGCCCGCAGCCTAGCACAGATACGCAGTATTTT.

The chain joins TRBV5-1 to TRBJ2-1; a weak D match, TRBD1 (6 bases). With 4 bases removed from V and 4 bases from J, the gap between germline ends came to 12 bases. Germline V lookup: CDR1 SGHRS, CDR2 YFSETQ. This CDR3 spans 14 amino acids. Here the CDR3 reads CASSTNTGYNEQFF. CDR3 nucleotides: TGCGCCAGCAGCACCAATACAGGGTACAATGAGCAGTTCTTC. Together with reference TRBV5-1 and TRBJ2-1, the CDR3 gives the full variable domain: KAGVTQTPRYLIKTRGQQVTLSCSPISGHRSVSWYQQTPGQGLQFLFEYFSETQRNKGNFPGRFSGRQFSNSRSEMNVSTLELGDSALYLCASSTNTGYNEQFFGPGTRLTVL.

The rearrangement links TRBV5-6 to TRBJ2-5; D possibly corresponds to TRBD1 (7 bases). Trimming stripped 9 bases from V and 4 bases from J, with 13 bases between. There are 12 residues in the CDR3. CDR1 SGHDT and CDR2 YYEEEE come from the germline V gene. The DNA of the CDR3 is TGTGCCACTAACAGGGGAGGAGAGACCCAGTACTTC. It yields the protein CATNRGGETQYF.

CDR3 loop: CASSVGQYYEQYF. The DNA of the CDR3 is TGCGCCAGCAGCGTGGGACAGTACTACGAGCAGTACTTC. The chain has TRBV5-1 and TRBJ2-7; 7 nucleotides agree with TRBD1. The V gene's germline CDR1 is SGHRS and CDR2 YFSETQ. V was clipped by 4 bases and J by 3 bases; unmatched bases: 4. The length of the CDR3 is 13 residues.

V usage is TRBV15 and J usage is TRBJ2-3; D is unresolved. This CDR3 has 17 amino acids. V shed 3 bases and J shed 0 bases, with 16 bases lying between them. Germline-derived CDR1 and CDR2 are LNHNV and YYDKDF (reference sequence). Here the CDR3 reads CATSRLPWGSSTDTQYF. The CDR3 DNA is TGTGCCACCAGCAGGTTACCCTGGGGAAGTAGCACAGATACGCAGTATTTT.

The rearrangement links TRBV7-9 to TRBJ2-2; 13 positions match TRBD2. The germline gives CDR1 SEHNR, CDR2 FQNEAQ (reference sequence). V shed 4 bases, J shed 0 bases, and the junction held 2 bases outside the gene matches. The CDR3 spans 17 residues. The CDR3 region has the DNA TGTGCCAGCAGCTCGACTAGCGGGGGGACGAACACCGGGGAGCTGTTTTTT. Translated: CASSSTSGGTNTGELFF.

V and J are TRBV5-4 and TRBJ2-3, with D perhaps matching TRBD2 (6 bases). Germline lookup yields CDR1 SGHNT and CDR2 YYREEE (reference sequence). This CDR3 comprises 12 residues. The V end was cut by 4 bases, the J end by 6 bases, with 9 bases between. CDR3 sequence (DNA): TGTGCCAGCAGCCGGGCGGGGGATACGCAGTATTTT. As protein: CASSRAGDTQYF.

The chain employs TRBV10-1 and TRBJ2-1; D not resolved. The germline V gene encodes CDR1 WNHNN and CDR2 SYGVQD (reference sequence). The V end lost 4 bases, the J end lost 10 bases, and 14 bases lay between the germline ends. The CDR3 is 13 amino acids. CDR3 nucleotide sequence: TGCGCCAGCAGTGCTTGGGTAACGGGCGAGCAGTTCTTC. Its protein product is CASSAWVTGEQFF.

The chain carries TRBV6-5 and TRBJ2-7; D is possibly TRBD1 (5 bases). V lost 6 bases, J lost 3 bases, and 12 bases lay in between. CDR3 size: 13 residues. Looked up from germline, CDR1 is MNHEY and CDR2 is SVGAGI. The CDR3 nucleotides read TGTGCCAGCAGCAACAGGCCCCGCTACGAGCAGTACTTC. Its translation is CASSNRPRYEQYF.

CDR3 region: CASSQNREVNTEAFF. Written as DNA, the CDR3 is TGTGCCAGCTCACAAAACAGGGAGGTGAACACTGAAGCTTTCTTT. V gene TRBV18 combines with J gene TRBJ1-1; TRBD1 might be the D (6 bases). The CDR3 is 15 residues long. V lost 4 bases to trimming and J lost 0 bases, with 12 bases between them. Germline V CDR1 and CDR2: KGHSH, LQKENI.

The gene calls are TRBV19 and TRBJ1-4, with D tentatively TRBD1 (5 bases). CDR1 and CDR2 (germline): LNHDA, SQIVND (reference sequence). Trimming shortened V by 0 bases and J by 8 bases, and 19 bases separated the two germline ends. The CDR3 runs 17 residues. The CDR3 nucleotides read TGTGCCAGTAGTATAGATAGTTCCGGGACCCGGCAGGAAAAACTGTTTTTT. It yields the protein CASSIDSSGTRQEKLFF.